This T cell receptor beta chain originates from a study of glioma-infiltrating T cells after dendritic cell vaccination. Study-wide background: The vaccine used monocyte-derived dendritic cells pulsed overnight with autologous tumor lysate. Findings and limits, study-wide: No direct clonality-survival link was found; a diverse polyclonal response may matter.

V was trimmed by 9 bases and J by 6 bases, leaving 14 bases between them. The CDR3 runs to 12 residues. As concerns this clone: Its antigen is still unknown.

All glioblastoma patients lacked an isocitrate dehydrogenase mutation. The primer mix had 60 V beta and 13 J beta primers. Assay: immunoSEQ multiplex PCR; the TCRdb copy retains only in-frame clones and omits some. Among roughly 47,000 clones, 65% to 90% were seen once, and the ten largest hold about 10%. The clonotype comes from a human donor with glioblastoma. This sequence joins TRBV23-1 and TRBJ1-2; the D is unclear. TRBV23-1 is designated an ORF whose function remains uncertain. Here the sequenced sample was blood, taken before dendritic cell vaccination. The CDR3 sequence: CARGEKGHGYTF. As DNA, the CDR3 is TGCGCCAGGGGAGAAAAAGGGCATGGCTACACCTTC.